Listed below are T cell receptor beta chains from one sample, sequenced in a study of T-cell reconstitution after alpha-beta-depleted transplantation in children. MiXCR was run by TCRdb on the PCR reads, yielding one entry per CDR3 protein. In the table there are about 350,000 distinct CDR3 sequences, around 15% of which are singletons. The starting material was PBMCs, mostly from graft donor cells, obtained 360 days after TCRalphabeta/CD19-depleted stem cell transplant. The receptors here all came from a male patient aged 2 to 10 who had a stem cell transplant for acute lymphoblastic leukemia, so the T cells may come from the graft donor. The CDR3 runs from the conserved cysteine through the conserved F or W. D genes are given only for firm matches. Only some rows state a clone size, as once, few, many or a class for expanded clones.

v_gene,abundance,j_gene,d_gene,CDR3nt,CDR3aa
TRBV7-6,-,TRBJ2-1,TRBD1,TGTGCCAGCAGTCCTACAGGGGGCCTCTACAATGAGCAGTTCTTC,CASSPTGGLYNEQFF
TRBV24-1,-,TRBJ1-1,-,TGTGCCACCAGTGATTCGGGTAACACTGAAGCTTTCTTT,CATSDSGNTEAFF
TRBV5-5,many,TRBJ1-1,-,TGTGCCAGCAGCCTGACTCACAGAGACACTGAAGCTTTCTTT,CASSLTHRDTEAFF
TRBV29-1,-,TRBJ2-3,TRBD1,TGCAGCGTTGACGGGACAGGGGGCACAGATACGCAGTATTTT,CSVDGTGGTDTQYF
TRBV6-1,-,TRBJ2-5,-,TGTGCCAGCAGTATCCGGGGTCCAGAGACCCAGTACTTC,CASSIRGPETQYF
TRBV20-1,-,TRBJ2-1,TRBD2,TGCAGTGCTAGGATTGGGACTAACAATGAGCAGTTCTTC,CSARIGTNNEQFF
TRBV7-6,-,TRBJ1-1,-,TGTGCCAGCAGCTTAGAACCGAACACTGAAGCTTTCTTT,CASSLEPNTEAFF
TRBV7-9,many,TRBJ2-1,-,TGTGCCAGCAGCTTAGGGCTAGCCCTAAATGAGCAGTTCTTC,CASSLGLALNEQFF
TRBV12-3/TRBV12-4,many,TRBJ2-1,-,TGTGCCAGCAGCCCCGGACTTAACAATGAGCAGTTCTTC,CASSPGLNNEQFF
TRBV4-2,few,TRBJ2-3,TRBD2,TGTGCCAGCAGCCCTACTCCCACTCTAGCGGGAGACTCCACAGATACGCAGTATTTT,CASSPTPTLAGDSTDTQYF
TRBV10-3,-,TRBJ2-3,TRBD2,TGTGCTATTCGACTAGCGGGTAGCACAGATACGCAGTATTTT,CAIRLAGSTDTQYF
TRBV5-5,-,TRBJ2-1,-,TGTGCCAGCAGCTTGAGGACGGGCCCAAGCTATGAGCAGTTCTTC,CASSLRTGPSYEQFF
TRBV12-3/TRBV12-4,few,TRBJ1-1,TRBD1,TGTGCCAGCAGTCCCCGGACAGGGCTGCCGGTGAACACTGAAGCTTTCTTT,CASSPRTGLPVNTEAFF
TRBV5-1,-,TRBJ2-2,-,TGCGCCAGCAGCTTCGTCAGTAACACCGGGGAGCTGTTTTTT,CASSFVSNTGELFF
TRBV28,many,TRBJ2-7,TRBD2,TGTGCCAGCTCAAGCAGCGGGACGCACGAGCAGTACTTC,CASSSSGTHEQYF
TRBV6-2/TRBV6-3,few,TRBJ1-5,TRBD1,TGTGCCAGCAGTTACTCGAAGGAGACAGGGGGGATCTATCAGCATTTT,CASSYSKETGGIYQHF
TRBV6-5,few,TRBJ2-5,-,TGTGCCAGCAGTACTCCCCAGACGGCCAGGGAGACCCAGTACTTC,CASSTPQTARETQYF
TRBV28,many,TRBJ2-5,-,TGTGCCAGCAGTTCCTCAACGCTATCTTGGGAAGAGACCCAGTACTTC,CASSSSTLSWEETQYF
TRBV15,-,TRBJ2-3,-,TGTGCCACCAGCAGAGGGGACCGACAGCCCACAGATACGCAGTATTTT,CATSRGDRQPTDTQYF
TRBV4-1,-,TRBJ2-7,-,TGCGCCAGCAGCCAAGACGGGTTAGGGCCGAACTCCTACGAGCAGTACTTC,CASSQDGLGPNSYEQYF
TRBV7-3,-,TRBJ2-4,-,TGTGCCAGCAGCTTATCGGGGCGGGGAGCCAAAAACATTCAGTACTTC,CASSLSGRGAKNIQYF
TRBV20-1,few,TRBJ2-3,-,TGCAGTGGGATGAGCCCCTTTGGGGTCGGCACAGATACGCAGTATTTT,CSGMSPFGVGTDTQYF
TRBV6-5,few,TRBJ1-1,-,TGTGCCAGCAGTTACGGACGGTGGGGGAGCACTGAAGCTTTCTTT,CASSYGRWGSTEAFF
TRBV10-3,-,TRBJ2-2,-,TGTGCCATCAGTGGCCCGGACAAACCCACCGGGGAGCTGTTTTTT,CAISGPDKPTGELFF
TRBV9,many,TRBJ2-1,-,TGTGCCAGCAGCGTAGCAAACACAAATGAGCAGTTCTTC,CASSVANTNEQFF
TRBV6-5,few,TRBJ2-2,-,TGTGCCAGCAGTTGGATAGTGAACACCGGGGAGCTGTTTTTT,CASSWIVNTGELFF
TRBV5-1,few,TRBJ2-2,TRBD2,TGCGCCAGCAGCTTGGCCCCAGCGGGAGAAACCGGGGAGCTGTTTTTT,CASSLAPAGETGELFF
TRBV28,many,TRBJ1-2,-,TGTGCCAGCAGTGGTGGGTACTATGGCTACACCTTC,CASSGGYYGYTF
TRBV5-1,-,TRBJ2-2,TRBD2,TGCGCCAGCAGTCCGCGGGAGAGGGAGCTGTTTTTT,CASSPRERELFF
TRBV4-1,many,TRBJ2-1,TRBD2,TGCGCCAGCAGCCAACTCCGGGAGGTGTTCTTC,CASSQLREVFF
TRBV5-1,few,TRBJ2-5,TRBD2,TGCGCCAGCAGCTTGGCAGCGGGAGAGGCCCAAGAGACCCAGTACTTC,CASSLAAGEAQETQYF
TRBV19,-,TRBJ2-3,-,TGTGCCAGTAGTATCGCGATAGGGGACAACTTGTATGTTGCAGATACGCAGTATTTT,CASSIAIGDNLYVADTQYF
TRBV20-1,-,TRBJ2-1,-,TGCAGTGCTAGACCGACTGGCAGGGGACCGTACAATGAGCAGTTCTTC,CSARPTGRGPYNEQFF
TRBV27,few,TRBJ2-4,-,TGTGCCAGCAGCCGAGACCTCAGCACTGTAGCCAAAAACATTCAGTACTTC,CASSRDLSTVAKNIQYF
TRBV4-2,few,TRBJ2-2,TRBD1,TGTGCCAGCAGCCAAGATGACAGGGGGGGCGGGGAGCTGTTTTTT,CASSQDDRGGGELFF
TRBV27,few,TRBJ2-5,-,TGTGCCAGCAGTTTATATCCAGAAGAGACCCAGTACTTC,CASSLYPEETQYF
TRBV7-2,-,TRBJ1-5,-,TGTGCCAGCAGCTATAGGGGATCTGACAATCAGCCCCAGCATTTT,CASSYRGSDNQPQHF
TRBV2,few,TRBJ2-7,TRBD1,TGTGCCAGCAGCGGATGGGACAGAGACTACGAGCAGTACTTC,CASSGWDRDYEQYF
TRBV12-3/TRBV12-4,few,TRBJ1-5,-,TGTGCCAGCAGTGTCGGGACCCTAGGGCAGCCCCAGCATTTT,CASSVGTLGQPQHF
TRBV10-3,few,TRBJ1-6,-,TGTGCCATCAGTGCCGGGGGGCTGGCTTCACCCCTCCACTTT,CAISAGGLASPLHF
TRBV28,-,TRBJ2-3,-,TGTGCCAGCAGCTCCCAGATGGTGACAGATACGCAGTATTTT,CASSSQMVTDTQYF
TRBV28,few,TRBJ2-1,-,TGTGCCAGCAGTTCCTTCCAGGGGGGGGCTACGGCCTACAATGAGCAGTTCTTC,CASSSFQGGATAYNEQFF
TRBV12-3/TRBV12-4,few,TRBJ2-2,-,TGTGCCAGCAGCCGTCAGAGCTACGGGGAGCTGTTTTTT,CASSRQSYGELFF
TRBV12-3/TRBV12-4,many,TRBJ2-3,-,TGTGCCAGCAGTCCACCAACTCGTACGCAGTATTTT,CASSPPTRTQYF
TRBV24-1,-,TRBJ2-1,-,TGTGCCACCCAGGACAGCCATGTGGGTGAGCAGTTCTTC,CATQDSHVGEQFF
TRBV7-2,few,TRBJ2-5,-,TGTGCCAGCAGCTTGCGCGTCGTGGAGACCCAGTACTTC,CASSLRVVETQYF
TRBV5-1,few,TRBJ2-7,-,TGCGCCAGCAGAAGCCGGGCCGACGAGCAGTACTTC,CASRSRADEQYF
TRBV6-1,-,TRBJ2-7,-,TGTGCCAGCAGTGAAAACGCTGCGGCCTTTGGGTACGAGCAGTACTTC,CASSENAAAFGYEQYF
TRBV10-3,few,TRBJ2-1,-,TGTGCCATCAGTGAAGTGTGGGGCTTATCCAGGCGCTCCTACAATGAGCAGTTCTTC,CAISEVWGLSRRSYNEQFF
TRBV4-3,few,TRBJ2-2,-,TGCGCCAGCAGCCAGGATGCGGTTCCCATCACCGGGGAGCTGTTTTTT,CASSQDAVPITGELFF
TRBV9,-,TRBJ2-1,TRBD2,TGTGCCAGCAGCTCATACGGGGGGGTAAGCTCCTACAATGAGCAGTTCTTC,CASSSYGGVSSYNEQFF
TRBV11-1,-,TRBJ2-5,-,TGTGCCAGCAGGTTCGGACCCCACCAAGAGACCCAGTACTTC,CASRFGPHQETQYF
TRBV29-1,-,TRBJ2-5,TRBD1,TGCAGCGTTGGGGGTTCGACAGGGAAGGAAGAGACCCAGTACTTC,CSVGGSTGKEETQYF
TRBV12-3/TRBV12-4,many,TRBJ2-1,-,TGTGCCAGCAGTAGCTTAATCCACAATGAGCAGTTCTTC,CASSSLIHNEQFF
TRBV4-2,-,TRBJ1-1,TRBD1,TGTGCCAGCAGCCCCCCTTCCCGGACAGGGGGGTTGTCGAGCACTGAAGCTTTCTTT,CASSPPSRTGGLSSTEAFF
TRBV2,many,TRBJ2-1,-,TGTGCCAGCTCCCCACTAGGGGGGCAGTTCTTC,CASSPLGGQFF
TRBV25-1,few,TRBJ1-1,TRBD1,TGTGCCAGCAGTGATTTCAGGGGGTCAGCTGAAGCTTTCTTT,CASSDFRGSAEAFF
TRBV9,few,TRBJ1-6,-,TGTGCCAGCAGCGTCCGGAGCTCCTATAATTCACCCCTCCACTTT,CASSVRSSYNSPLHF
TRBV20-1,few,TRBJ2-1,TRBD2,TGCAGTGCTAGAACTAGCGGTAACTACAATGAGCAGTTCTTC,CSARTSGNYNEQFF
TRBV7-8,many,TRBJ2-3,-,TGTGCCAGCAGCCCCACAGGCGCGGGCGATACGCAGTATTTT,CASSPTGAGDTQYF